This passage covers 32 T cell receptor beta chains from one sample sequenced in a study of metastatic and nonmetastatic thyroid tumors. Using MiXCR, TCRdb re-called clones from the PCR reads. Of about 22,000 clones listed, roughly 23% were seen once; the top ten hold over 55%. Thyroid surgery took place with no prior treatment in any patient. The sample comprised blood. All receptors come from a male donor with papillary thyroid cancer or a benign thyroid nodule (not recorded which). Some clones in this sample may be carry-over from other donors' samples.

This clone was recorded at least ten times. The chain carries TRBV7-9 and TRBJ1-5; D gene ambiguous. Deletions cut 0 bases from V and 9 bases from J, with 6 bases between. Per germline, CDR1 SEHNR and CDR2 FQNEAQ (reference sequence). The CDR3 spans 12 residues. The CDR3 bases are TGTGCCAGCAGCTTAGCAGGCGGGCCCCAGCATTTT. Translated: CASSLAGGPQHF.

Concerning this clone: The junction departs from germline at one end; a sequencing error may be responsible. This chain joins TRBV2 and TRBJ2-5; 7 bases map to TRBD1. CDR3 size: 15 residues. CDR1 is SNHLY and CDR2 is FYNNEI in the germline V gene. The CDR3, as DNA: TGTGCCAGCAGTAAAGCGTCAGGGGGATGGGAGACCCAGTACTTC. The encoded protein is CASSKASGGWETQYF.

There are a few counts of this clone. The chain couples TRBV11-2 to TRBJ2-1; D is possibly TRBD2 (6 bases). Trimming stripped 0 bases from V and 9 bases from J, with 18 bases between. This CDR3 region has 16 residues. Germline assignment: CDR1 SGHAT and CDR2 FQNNGV. The CDR3, as DNA: TGTGCCAGCAGCTTAGAAGCGGGTCGATGGTCCGGTGAGCAGTTCTTC. Translating gives CASSLEAGRWSGEQFF.

This clone was seen many times. This sequence joins TRBV12-3 or TRBV12-4 and TRBJ2-7, with D possibly TRBD1 on 6 matching bases. V lost 9 bases, J lost 3 bases, and 15 bases lay in between. The CDR3 is 13 residues long. CDR3 loop: CARYRVNGYEQYF. The CDR3 DNA follows: TGTGCCAGATACAGGGTTAACGGCTACGAGCAGTACTTC.

This clone came up many times. The CDR3 DNA is TGCAGTGCTAGATCGGAAACCTCAAACACTGAAGCTTTCTTT. Protein product: CSARSETSNTEAFF. The chain employs TRBV20-1 and TRBJ1-1; D is unresolved. This CDR3 comprises 14 residues. The V and J ends lost 2 bases and 2 bases respectively, with 12 bases between them. The V gene's germline CDR1 is DFQATT and CDR2 SNEGSKA (reference sequence).

A note on this clone: A single base separates this from a much larger clone, so it may be a read error. In the same sample, other DNA sequences code for this CDR3. The CDR3 here is CASRSGPAMTFF. In DNA, the CDR3 is TGTGCCAGCAGGTCGGGCCCTGCGATGACTTTCTTT. The chain employs TRBV2 and TRBJ1-1; the D is unclear. Germline V gene data show CDR1 as SNHLY and CDR2 as FYNNEI. Trimming cost V 6 bases and J 12 bases, with 17 bases left between them. The CDR3 has 12 residues.

The V and J genes are TRBV20-1 and TRBJ1-6, with D unclear. CDR1 DFQATT and CDR2 SNEGSKA come from the germline V gene (reference sequence). The CDR3 contains 14 residues. Trimming took 2 bases from V and 0 from J, leaving 5 bases between them. CDR3 region: CSARTDSYNSPLHF. The DNA for the CDR3 is TGCAGTGCTAGAACGGACTCCTATAATTCACCCCTCCACTTT.

This clone was detected many times. V gene TRBV5-1 combines with J gene TRBJ1-1; D gene unclear. The CDR3 spans 15 residues. V lost 1 base and J lost 6, with 16 bases in between. Germline V gives CDR1 SGHRS, CDR2 YFSETQ. Written as DNA, the CDR3 is TGCGCCAGCAGCTTGTTGGCCGGTGGGAGCGCTGAAGCTTTCTTT. This translates into CASSLLAGGSAEAFF.

This clone has ten or more counts. The chain combines TRBV20-1 with TRBJ2-5; possible D gene TRBD1, 6 bases. The CDR3 is made up of 14 amino acids. The germline CDR1 and CDR2 sequences are DFQATT and SNEGSKA (reference sequence). Deletions cut 6 bases from V and 7 bases from J, with 21 bases between. This CDR3 is CSAKPPTGSGTQYF. The CDR3 DNA reads as TGCAGTGCGAAACCCCCCACAGGGTCAGGGACCCAGTACTTC.

The chain combines TRBV4-2 with TRBJ1-1, with D perhaps TRBD1 (6 bases). The length of the CDR3 is 15 residues. CDR1 and CDR2 from the germline V gene are LGHNA and YNFKEQ. Trimming left V 4 bases short and J 3 bases short, with 15 bases between. This chain's CDR3 is CASSPTGWGDTEAFF. The CDR3 DNA is TGTGCCAGCAGCCCGACAGGATGGGGGGACACTGAAGCTTTCTTT.

The genes are TRBV3-1 and TRBJ1-1; TRBD1 is a possible D gene (5 bases). V gave up 1 base and J gave up 3 bases, with 12 bases separating them. The CDR3 is 15 residues long. The germline gives CDR1 LGHDT, CDR2 YNNKEL (reference sequence). CDR3 sequence: CASSQGLGEDTEAFF. CDR3 nucleotide sequence: TGTGCCAGCAGCCAAGGGCTGGGGGAGGACACTGAAGCTTTCTTT.

This clone has a count of ten or more. The rearrangement uses TRBV11-2 and TRBJ2-1, with 10 bases fitting TRBD2. The CDR3 length is 16 residues. Germline V gene lookup returns CDR1 SGHAT and CDR2 FQNNGV. The V gene end was trimmed by 5 bases and the J gene end by 5 bases; junction bases not matched to a gene: 9. Here the CDR3 DNA reads TGTGCCAGCAGCCCTGTGGCGGGACTAGCGAACAATGAGCAGTTCTTC. Translation gives CASSPVAGLANNEQFF.

The sample holds a few counts of this clone. A much larger clone differs from this one at a single base, so this may be a read error. The V call is TRBV6-4, the J call TRBJ1-4, with TRBD1 as a possible D gene (6 bases). The germline V gene encodes CDR1 MRHNA and CDR2 SNTAGT. CDR3 length: 13 amino acids. Trimming cost V 8 bases and J 7 bases, with 14 bases left between them. The CDR3 loop reads CASGGRDSEKLFF. DNA of the CDR3: TGTGCCAGCGGGGGCAGGGATAGTGAAAAACTGTTTTTT.

In this sample, this clone turned up many times. This chain uses TRBV30 with TRBJ2-5; 8 bases agree with TRBD2. CDR1 and CDR2 (germline): GTSNPN, SVGIG (reference sequence). V dropped 3 bases and J dropped 5; count of bases not matched to a gene: 14. The CDR3 sequence is 16 residues long. The CDR3 DNA reads TGTGCCTGGAGGGCCGGGACTAGTTCTAGGGATGAGACCCAGTACTTC. Its translation is CAWRAGTSSRDETQYF.

This clone was detected many times. The chain carries TRBV19 and TRBJ2-1; no clear D gene. This CDR3 region has 14 residues. Germline assignment: CDR1 LNHDA and CDR2 SQIVND (reference sequence). V was shortened by 5 bases and J by 4 bases, with 12 bases between the two germline ends. The CDR3 protein is CASSGLLGYNEQFF. CDR3 nucleotides: TGTGCCAGTAGTGGCCTGCTAGGTTACAATGAGCAGTTCTTC. Based on the CDR3 plus reference TRBV19 and TRBJ2-1, the full variable domain is DGGITQSPKYLFRKEGQNVTLSCEQNLNHDAMYWYRQDPGQGLRLIYYSQIVNDFQKGDIAEGYSVSREKKESFPLTVTSAQKNPTAFYLCASSGLLGYNEQFFGPGTRLTVL.

This clone was seen many times. The V gene is TRBV13, the J gene TRBJ1-1; 9 nucleotides line up with TRBD1. Per the germline V gene, CDR1 is PRHDT and CDR2 is FYEKMQ (reference sequence). V shed 4 bases, J shed 4 bases, and the junction held 10 bases outside the gene matches. The CDR3 totals 16 residues. CDR3 residues: CASSSQNRGRRTEAFF. The CDR3 DNA follows: TGTGCCAGCAGCTCGCAGAACAGGGGGCGACGCACTGAAGCTTTCTTT.

A few counts support this clone. This chain joins TRBV6-1 and TRBJ2-3; 7 bases fit TRBD1. Germline lookup yields CDR1 MNHNS and CDR2 SASEGT. V lost 8 bases, J lost 3 bases, and 11 bases stayed unmatched. The CDR3 runs 15 residues. CDR3 sequence: CASAVRDRRTDTQYF. The CDR3 coding sequence is TGTGCCAGCGCCGTCCGGGACAGAAGGACAGATACGCAGTATTTT.

This chain joins TRBV19 and TRBJ2-6; possible D gene TRBD1, 6 bases. Germline CDR1 reads LNHDA; CDR2 reads SQIVND (reference sequence). There are 17 residues in the CDR3. Trimming removed 7 bases from V and 0 bases from J, with 16 bases in between. CDR3 DNA sequence: TGTGCCAGTAAGATGGGACAAGAAGTCTCTGGGGCCAACGTCCTGACTTTC. Translation gives CASKMGQEVSGANVLTF.

This clone turned up a few times. The chain links TRBV6-1 to TRBJ1-4; D is ambiguous. The CDR3 sequence is 18 residues long. Trimming pared 6 bases from V and 0 bases from J, leaving 20 bases between. Germline CDR1 MNHNS, CDR2 SASEGT. This CDR3 is CASSSLRRRPTTNEKLFF. CDR3 nucleotide sequence: TGTGCCAGCAGCTCCCTCCGGAGACGACCCACAACTAATGAAAAACTGTTTTTT.

This clone was found a few times. The chain has TRBV6-5 and TRBJ2-7; tentative D call: TRBD2 (5 bases). The CDR3 sequence is 16 residues long. Germline V gives CDR1 MNHEY, CDR2 SVGAGI. Trimming cost V 4 bases and J 0 bases, with 16 bases left between them. CDR3 protein: CASSSLREGRSYEQYF. As DNA, the CDR3 is TGTGCCAGCAGTTCACTGCGTGAGGGTCGCTCCTACGAGCAGTACTTC.

There are a few counts of this clone. CDR3: CASNPTGRGSYNEQFF. The CDR3 bases are TGTGCCAGCAACCCTACGGGGAGGGGCTCCTACAATGAGCAGTTCTTC. The chain carries TRBV6-2 or TRBV6-3 and TRBJ2-1; 7 nucleotides align to TRBD2. The germline CDR1 and CDR2 sequences are MNHEY and SVGEGT. V trimming: 7 bases; J trimming: 0 bases; junction bases outside the gene matches: 9. The CDR3 length is 16 residues.

In this sample, this clone turned up many times. V is TRBV5-1 and J is TRBJ2-1, with 7 nucleotides matching TRBD2. The CDR3 contains 16 residues. The ends lost 0 bases at V and 2 bases at J; junction bases unmatched: 5. Germline V gene sequence: CDR1 SGHRS, CDR2 YFSETQ. This CDR3 reads CASSLVSGRAYNEQFF. CDR3 in DNA: TGCGCCAGCAGCTTGGTTTCGGGGAGGGCCTACAATGAGCAGTTCTTC.

The sample holds many counts of this clone. The V and J genes are TRBV9 and TRBJ2-1; D is unresolved. Germline loops: CDR1 SGDLS, CDR2 YYNGEE. V was trimmed by 5 bases and J by 7 bases, leaving 13 bases between them. CDR3 length: 13 residues. The CDR3 region is CASSTALWNEQFF. The CDR3 nucleotides read TGTGCCAGCAGTACAGCCTTGTGGAATGAGCAGTTCTTC.

This clone was recorded a few times. CDR3: CASRQQNNYGYTF. The CDR3 coding sequence is TGTGCCAGTAGACAACAGAATAACTATGGCTACACCTTC. The J gene is TRBJ1-2, the V gene TRBV19; unclear D gene. The CDR3 length is 13 residues. Germline V lookup: CDR1 LNHDA, CDR2 SQIVND (reference sequence). V shed 6 bases and J shed 1 base, with 9 bases lying between them.

This clone showed up just a few times. V gene TRBV10-3 combines with J gene TRBJ2-3, with D maybe TRBD2 (6 bases). There are 16 residues in the CDR3. Trimming removed 2 bases from V and 0 bases from J, with 12 bases in between. The germline gives CDR1 ENHRY, CDR2 SYGVKD. The CDR3 DNA follows: TGTGCCATCAGTGAGGAGGTTAGCGGTAGCACAGATACGCAGTATTTT. Encoded protein: CAISEEVSGSTDTQYF.

This clone came up a few times. It may be a read error: a sequence one base away is much more abundant. Other DNA sequences in the same sample also yield this CDR3. The V and J genes are TRBV6-1 and TRBJ2-6; D may match TRBD1 or TRBD2 (5 bases each). Germline CDR1 and CDR2: MNHNS and SASEGT. The V gene lost 7 bases and the J gene lost 2 bases, with 15 bases spanning the gap. The CDR3 length is 16 residues. The CDR3 sequence: CASKRGGRAGANVLTF. CDR3 sequence (DNA): TGTGCCAGCAAGAGGGGTGGAAGGGCTGGGGCCAACGTCCTGACTTTC.

The chain carries TRBV5-1 and TRBJ2-3; tentatively, D is TRBD2 (6 bases). From germline, CDR1 is SGHRS and CDR2 YFSETQ. The CDR3 has 17 residues. V lost 0 bases and J lost 1, with 15 bases in between. Here the CDR3 DNA reads TGCGCCAGCAGCTTGGCGTCGGCGGGATCTGGCACAGATACGCAGTATTTT. Translating it yields CASSLASAGSGTDTQYF.

In its sample, this clone is medium-sized. This CDR3 is CSARDGNVGELFF. The CDR3 coding sequence is TGCAGTGCTAGAGACGGGAATGTCGGGGAGCTGTTTTTT. The chain carries TRBV20-1 and TRBJ2-2; weak D call: TRBD2 (5 bases). The V and J ends lost 0 bases and 7 bases respectively, with 9 bases between them. The CDR3 consists of 13 residues. In germline, CDR1 is DFQATT, CDR2 SNEGSKA (reference sequence).

Within the sample, this clone is medium-sized (0.01 to 0.1%). This chain links TRBV6-2 or TRBV6-3 with TRBJ2-1; the match to TRBD2 covers 8 bases. Unmatched junction bases numbered 4, after V lost 5 bases and J lost 4 bases. CDR1 and CDR2 from the germline V gene are MNHEY and SVGEGT. The CDR3 consists of 14 residues. DNA for the CDR3: TGTGCCAGCAGTGCGGGACTAGAGTACAATGAGCAGTTCTTC. Translation gives CASSAGLEYNEQFF.

Concerning this clone itself: At one end, the junction sequence differs from germline, possibly due to a read error. The chain links TRBV28 to TRBJ2-7; a possible D gene is TRBD1 (7 bases). This CDR3 is 16 amino acids long. Germline CDR1 is MDHEN and CDR2 is SYDVKM. In DNA form, the CDR3 reads TGTGCCAGCAGTACACTGCGGGACAGCATCTCCTACGAGAAGTACTTC. Translation: CASSTLRDSISYEKYF. The entire variable domain, with the rest obtained from reference TRBV28 and TRBJ2-7, is as follows: DVKVTQSSRYLVKRTGEKVFLECVQDMDHENMFWYRQDPGLGLRLIYFSYDVKMKEKGDIPEGYSVSREKKERFSLILESASTNQTSMYLCASSTLRDSISYEKYFGPGTRLTVT.

This clone occurred a few times. The chain joins TRBV5-4 to TRBJ2-1; D not certain. The CDR3 is made up of 11 amino acids. Trimming took off 3 bases at V and 9 bases at J, with 7 bases between the two ends. Per the germline V gene, CDR1 is SGHNT and CDR2 is YYREEE (reference sequence). The CDR3 region is CASSSDGEQFF. The CDR3 DNA is TGTGCCAGCAGCTCGGATGGTGAGCAGTTCTTC. Combining the CDR3 with reference TRBV5-4 and TRBJ2-1 gives the whole variable domain ETGVTQSPTHLIKTRGQQVTLRCSSQSGHNTVSWYQQALGQGPQFIFQYYREEENGRGNFPPRFSGLQFPNYSSELNVNALELDDSALYLCASSSDGEQFFGPGTRLTVL.

This clone was found a few times. This rearrangement joins TRBV29-1 to TRBJ2-1; 10 bases align to TRBD2. CDR3 length: 15 residues. Germline trimming cut 3 bases from V and 8 bases from J; bases unmatched to any gene: 10. Germline V CDR1 and CDR2: SQVTM, ANQGSEA. The CDR3 spells CSVDTSSGRSYEQFF. CDR3 coding DNA: TGCAGCGTTGATACTTCTAGCGGGAGATCCTATGAGCAGTTCTTC.